This T cell receptor (beta chain) is drawn from a study of shared clonotypes between healthy human individuals. CD45RO-negative, CCR7-selected cells formed the naive CD8 fraction, which excluded terminally differentiated effector memory CD45RA+ cells. Assay used: immunoSEQ multiplex PCR; TCRdb lists only in-frame clones, some missing. The data show around 1.9 million clones, with around 93% seen just once and more than 1.5% held by the top ten. Germline-derived CDR1 and CDR2 are MNHEY and SMNVEV (reference sequence). This CDR3 spans 15 amino acids. About this clone itself: The junction departs from the called germline gene at one end, perhaps through a read error.

V and J are TRBV27 and TRBJ2-1; 7 bases are shared with TRBD2. The sequencing sample was made of naive CD8+ T cells from PBMCs. The origin of this receptor is a man aged 18 to 35 in good health. Some clones in this sample may be carry-over from other donors' samples. CDR3: CASSYQRDPYIEQFF. DNA for the CDR3: TGTGCCAGCAGTTACCAGCGGGACCCCTACATTGAGCAGTTCTTC.